This T cell receptor beta chain comes out of a study of blood T cell repertoires in COVID-19. Data came from immunoSEQ multiplex PCR; TCRdb stores just in-frame clones and leaves some out. The sample has about 170,000 clones; roughly 88% are singletons. This CDR3 comprises 15 residues. The germline V gene encodes CDR1 MNHEY and CDR2 SVGAGI. Trimming removed 0 bases from V and 3 bases from J, with 11 bases in between. The chain links TRBV6-5 to TRBJ1-1; tentative D call: TRBD1 (5 bases). The source of this sequence is a woman older than 75 with active or convalescent COVID-19. Material: peripheral blood. CDR3 coding DNA: TGTGCCAGCAGTTACTCCCCAGGGAGGGACACTGAAGCTTTCTTT. Its protein is CASSYSPGRDTEAFF.